This T cell receptor beta chain was profiled in a study of T cell responses to AZD1222 COVID-19 vaccine (dated by TCRdb to 2020 to 2022). Background on the whole study: AZD1222 recipients given second doses at about 4 weeks or at about 12 weeks were pooled, since spike-specific TCR depth and breadth were not found to differ between the two schedules. A total of about 250 trial participants underwent TCR sequencing, of whom about 210 had received two doses of AZD1222 and about 25 had received two doses of the MenACWY control vaccine. Trial participants were enrolled by age into subgroups of 18-55, 56-69 and 70-plus years, and around 150, 29 and 61 TCR-sequenced participants, respectively, were included in these subgroups.

From a lookup of the germline V gene (reference sequence), CDR1 and CDR2 are SEHNR and FQNEAQ. A distance of 12 bases separates the germline ends of V and J, which lose 5 bases and 5 bases respectively. There are 14 amino acids in the CDR3, from cysteine to phenylalanine inclusive. CDR3 DNA only is kept here, 42 bases in frame from base 1. The CDR3 regions of human TCRbeta chains were analyzed by immunosequencing. For the original study's pipeline: Repertoire TCRs were matched against a reference library of SARS-CoV-2-specific TCRs generated with the MIRA antigen-specificity platform. Breadth was defined as the fraction of unique TCRs that were SARS-CoV-2-associated. Depth was defined as the fraction of total T cells that were SARS-CoV-2-associated. Using the MIRA data, every spike-specific TCR was mapped to the spike region that the TCR reacted to and assigned to either a CD4 or a CD8 class. Log10-transformed breadth and depth values were compared by one-way ANOVA with Sidak's multiple comparisons tests. What TCRdb holds here is the immuneACCESS table cut down to in-frame rearrangements. Part of the clones is not present; checked against another copy, under half of the missing clones reflect an unresolved V gene, and the others are unexplained. The V and J calls and clone size come from that table; D and trimming were worked out from the DNA. The sample has 110,000 or so clones on record, roughly nine tenths of them singletons. The ten largest clones add up to roughly 5.4% of the sample.

Overall study outcomes, separate from this receptor: Participants were mostly white British and included more females than males, and it was suggested by the authors that clonal diversity may have been underestimated. In the small 56-69-year group, the increase in depth fell short of significance, most likely because of low power. Reportedly, close to half of the unique spike-specific TCRs recognized epitopes lying outside the regions that are mutated in the B.1.351 and B.1.1.7 variants. A significant rise in spike-specific TCR breadth and depth was observed after two AZD1222 doses relative to day 0 and relative to MenACWY recipients. Vaccine-associated CD4 TCRs spanned the whole spike protein, with dominant responses in regions 160-218 and 743-854. No day 14 peak-response samples were available, so repertoires were characterized only after the peak T cell response. Conclusions about previously exposed vaccinees were limited because only six AZD1222 recipients were SARS-CoV-2 seropositive at baseline.

Per the publication, the time point label means: baseline before first vaccination. Vaccinee samples came from UK trials COV001 and COV002, including a single-blind randomized controlled phase 2/3 trial of AZD1222 (ChAdOx1 nCoV-19) in healthy adults. For TCRbeta chain sequencing, PBMC samples were collected from trial participants at day 0 and at day 28 after the second dose. Turning to this clone: The antigen it recognizes is unknown. Base qualities were left out, and no much larger clone turns up one base away.

Here the sequenced sample was peripheral blood, taken on day 0 of AZD1222 vaccination. The receptor's source is an adult in good health. The rearranged chain carries TRBV7-9 and TRBJ2-2, with TRBD2 tentatively as D gene (5 bases match). The nucleotides read TGTGCCAGCAGCCTCGCCGGGATGACCGGGGAGCTGTTTTTT. It translates as CASSLAGMTGELFF.